This paragraph covers one T cell receptor beta chain sequence. The sample belongs to a study of T cell changes during pregnancy in multiple sclerosis. Sequenced by immunoSEQ multiplex PCR; TCRdb stores in-frame clones only, minus some. The sample has more than 50,000 clones, roughly nine tenths seen once; the top ten hold just over 0.85%. The trim removed 6 bases at V and 6 bases at J, leaving 9 bases unmatched. The CDR3 is made up of 15 amino acids. CDR1 and CDR2 from the germline V gene are SGHDT and YYEEEE. The chain employs TRBV5-6 and TRBJ2-3; TRBD2 matches 11 bases. The origin of this receptor is a female donor with multiple sclerosis, enrolled in a pregnancy study. The starting material was peripheral blood, obtained before pregnancy. This CDR3 is CASTSTGTSGDTQYF. The CDR3 DNA reads TGTGCCAGCACCTCGACCGGGACTAGCGGCGATACGCAGTATTTT. Filled out from reference TRBV5-6 and TRBJ2-3, the complete variable domain reads DAGVTQSPTHLIKTRGQQVTLRCSPKSGHDTVSWYQQALGQGPQFIFQYYEEEERQRGNFPDRFSGHQFPNYSSELNVNALLLGDSALYLCASTSTGTSGDTQYFGPGTRLTVL.